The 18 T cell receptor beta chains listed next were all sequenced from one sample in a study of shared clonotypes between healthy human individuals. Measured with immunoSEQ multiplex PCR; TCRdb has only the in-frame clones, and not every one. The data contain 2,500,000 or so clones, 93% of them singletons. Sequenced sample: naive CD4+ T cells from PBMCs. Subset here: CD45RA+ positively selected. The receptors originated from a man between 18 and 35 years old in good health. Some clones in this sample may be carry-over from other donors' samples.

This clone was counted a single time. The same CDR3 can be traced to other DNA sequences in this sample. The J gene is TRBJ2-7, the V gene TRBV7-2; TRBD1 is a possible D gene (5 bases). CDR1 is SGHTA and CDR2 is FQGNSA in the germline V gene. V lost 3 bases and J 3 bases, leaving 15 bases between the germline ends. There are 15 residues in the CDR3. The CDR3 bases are TGTGCCAGCAGCTTGACAGCATTGGTTAGCTACGAGCAGTACTTC. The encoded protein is CASSLTALVSYEQYF.

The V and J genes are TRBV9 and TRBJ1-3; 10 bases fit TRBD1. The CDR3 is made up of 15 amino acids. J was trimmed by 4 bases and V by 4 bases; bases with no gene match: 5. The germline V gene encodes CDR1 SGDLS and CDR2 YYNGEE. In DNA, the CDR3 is TGTGCCAGCAGCCCCACGACAGGGGGCGGAAACACCATATATTTT. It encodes CASSPTTGGGNTIYF.

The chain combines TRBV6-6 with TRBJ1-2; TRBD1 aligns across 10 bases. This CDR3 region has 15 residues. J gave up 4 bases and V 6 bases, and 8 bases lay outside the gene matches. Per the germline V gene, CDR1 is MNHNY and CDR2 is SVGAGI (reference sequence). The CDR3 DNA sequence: TGTGCCAGCAGAGGGACAGGGGAGAGGTTCTATGGCTACACCTTC. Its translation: CASRGTGERFYGYTF.

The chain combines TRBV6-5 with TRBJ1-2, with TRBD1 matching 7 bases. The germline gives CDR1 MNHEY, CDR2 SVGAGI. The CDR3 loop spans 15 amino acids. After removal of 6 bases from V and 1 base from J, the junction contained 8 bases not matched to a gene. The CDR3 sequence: CASRKTGQLNYGYTF. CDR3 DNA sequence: TGTGCCAGCAGAAAGACGGGACAGCTTAACTATGGCTACACCTTC.

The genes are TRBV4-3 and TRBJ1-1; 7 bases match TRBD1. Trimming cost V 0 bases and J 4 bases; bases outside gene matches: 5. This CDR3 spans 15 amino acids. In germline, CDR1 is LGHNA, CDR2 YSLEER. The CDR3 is CASSQDSQGGTEAFF. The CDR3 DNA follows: TGCGCCAGCAGCCAAGATTCCCAGGGGGGCACTGAAGCTTTCTTT.

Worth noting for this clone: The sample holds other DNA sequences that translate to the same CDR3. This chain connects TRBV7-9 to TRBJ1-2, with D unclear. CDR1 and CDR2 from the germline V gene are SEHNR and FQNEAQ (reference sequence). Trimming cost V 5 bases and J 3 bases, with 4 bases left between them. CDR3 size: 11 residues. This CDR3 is CASSLDYGYTF. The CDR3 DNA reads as TGTGCCAGCAGCCTCGACTATGGCTACACCTTC.

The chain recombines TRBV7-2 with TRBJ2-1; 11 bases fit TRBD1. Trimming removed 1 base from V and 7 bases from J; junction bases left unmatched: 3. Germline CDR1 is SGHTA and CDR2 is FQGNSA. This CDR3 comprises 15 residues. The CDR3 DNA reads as TGTGCCAGCAGCTTAGGGACAGGGGGCCGGAATGAGCAGTTCTTC. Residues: CASSLGTGGRNEQFF.

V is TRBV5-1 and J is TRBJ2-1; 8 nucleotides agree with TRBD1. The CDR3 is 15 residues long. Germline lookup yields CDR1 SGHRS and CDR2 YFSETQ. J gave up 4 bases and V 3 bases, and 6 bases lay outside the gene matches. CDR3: CASSSGQGQYNEQFF. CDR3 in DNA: TGCGCCAGCAGCTCTGGACAGGGACAATACAATGAGCAGTTCTTC.

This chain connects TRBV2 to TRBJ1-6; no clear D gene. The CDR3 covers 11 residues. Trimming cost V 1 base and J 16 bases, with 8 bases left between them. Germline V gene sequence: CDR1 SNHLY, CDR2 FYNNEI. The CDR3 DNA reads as TGTGCCAGCAGTGAAGGGGTAGAACTCCACTTT. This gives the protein CASSEGVELHF.

The CDR3 nucleotides are TGTGCCAGCAGTTCTTACAGGGGTGGTAATGAAAAACTGTTTTTT. Its protein product is CASSSYRGGNEKLFF. The chain combines TRBV28 with TRBJ1-4; TRBD1 matches 7 bases. V lost 4 bases, J lost 4 bases, and 6 bases stayed unmatched. Germline loops: CDR1 MDHEN, CDR2 SYDVKM. The CDR3 is 15 residues long.

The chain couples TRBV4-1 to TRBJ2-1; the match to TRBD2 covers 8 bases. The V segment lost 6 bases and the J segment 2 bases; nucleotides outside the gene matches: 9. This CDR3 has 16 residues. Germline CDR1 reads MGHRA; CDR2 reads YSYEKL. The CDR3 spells CASRLTGGPPYNEQFF. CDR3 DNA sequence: TGCGCCAGCAGACTGACGGGAGGGCCCCCCTACAATGAGCAGTTCTTC.

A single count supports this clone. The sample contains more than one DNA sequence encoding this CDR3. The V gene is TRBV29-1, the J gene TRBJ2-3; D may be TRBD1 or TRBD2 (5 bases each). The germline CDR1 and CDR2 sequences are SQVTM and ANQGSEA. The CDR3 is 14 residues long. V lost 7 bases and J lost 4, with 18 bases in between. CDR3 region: CSGAGTPAPDTQYF. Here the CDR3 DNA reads TGCAGCGGGGCCGGGACCCCGGCCCCAGATACGCAGTATTTT.

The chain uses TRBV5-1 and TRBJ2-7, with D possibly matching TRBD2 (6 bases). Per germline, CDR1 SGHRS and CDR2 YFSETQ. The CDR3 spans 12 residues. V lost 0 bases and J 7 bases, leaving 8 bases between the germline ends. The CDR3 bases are TGCGCCAGCAGCTTGGACAGCGGGGAGCAGTACTTC. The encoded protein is CASSLDSGEQYF.

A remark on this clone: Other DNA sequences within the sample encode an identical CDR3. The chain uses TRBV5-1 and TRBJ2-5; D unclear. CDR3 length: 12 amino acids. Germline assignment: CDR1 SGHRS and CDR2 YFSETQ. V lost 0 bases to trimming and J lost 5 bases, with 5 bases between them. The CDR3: CASSLVRETQYF. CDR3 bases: TGCGCCAGCAGCTTGGTTCGGGAGACCCAGTACTTC.

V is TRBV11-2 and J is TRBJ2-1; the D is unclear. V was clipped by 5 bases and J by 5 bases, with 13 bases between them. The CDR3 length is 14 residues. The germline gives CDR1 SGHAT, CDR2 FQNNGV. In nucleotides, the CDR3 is TGTGCCAGCAGCCAGTGGACGGCGAACAATGAGCAGTTCTTC. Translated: CASSQWTANNEQFF.

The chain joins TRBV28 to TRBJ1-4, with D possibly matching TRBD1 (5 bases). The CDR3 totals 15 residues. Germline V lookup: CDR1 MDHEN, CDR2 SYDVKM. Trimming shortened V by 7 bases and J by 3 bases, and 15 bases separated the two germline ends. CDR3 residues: CASMRGNNPNEKLFF. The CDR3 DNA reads TGTGCCAGCATGAGGGGTAATAATCCTAATGAAAAACTGTTTTTT.

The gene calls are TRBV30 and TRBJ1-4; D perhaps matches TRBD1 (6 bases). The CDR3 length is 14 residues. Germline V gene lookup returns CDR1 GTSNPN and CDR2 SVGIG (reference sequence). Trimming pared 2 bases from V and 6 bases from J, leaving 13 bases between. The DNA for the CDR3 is TGTGCCTGGAGTCTAGGGGGTTCGGATGAAAAACTGTTTTTT. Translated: CAWSLGGSDEKLFF.

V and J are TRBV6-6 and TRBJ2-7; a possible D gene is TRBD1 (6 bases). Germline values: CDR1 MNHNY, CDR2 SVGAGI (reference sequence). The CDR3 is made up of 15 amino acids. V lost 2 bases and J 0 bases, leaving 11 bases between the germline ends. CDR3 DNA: TGTGCCAGCAGTTACCTTACAGGGACCTCCTACGAGCAGTACTTC. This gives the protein CASSYLTGTSYEQYF.